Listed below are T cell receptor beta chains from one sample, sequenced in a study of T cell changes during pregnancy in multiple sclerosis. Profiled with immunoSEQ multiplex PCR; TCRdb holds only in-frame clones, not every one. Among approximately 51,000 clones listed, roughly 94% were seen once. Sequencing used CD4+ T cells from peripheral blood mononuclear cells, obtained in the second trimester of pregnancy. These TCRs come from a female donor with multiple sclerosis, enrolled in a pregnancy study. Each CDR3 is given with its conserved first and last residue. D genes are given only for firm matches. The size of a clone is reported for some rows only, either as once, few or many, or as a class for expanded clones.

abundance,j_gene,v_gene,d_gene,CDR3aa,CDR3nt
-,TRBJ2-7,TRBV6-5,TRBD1,CASSYWGQGASEQYF,TGTGCCAGCAGTTACTGGGGACAGGGGGCAAGTGAGCAGTACTTC
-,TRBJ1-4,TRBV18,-,CASSPRGRDEKLFF,TGTGCCAGCTCACCACGAGGTCGCGATGAAAAACTGTTTTTT
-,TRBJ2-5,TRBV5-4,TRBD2,CAGSLLAGQETQYF,TGTGCCGGCAGCTTACTAGCGGGGCAAGAGACCCAGTACTTC
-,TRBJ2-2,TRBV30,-,CAVIGGANTGELFF,TGTGCCGTTATAGGGGGGGCCAACACCGGGGAGCTGTTTTTT
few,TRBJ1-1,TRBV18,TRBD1,CASSRDRMNTEAFF,TGTGCCAGCTCACGGGACAGAATGAACACTGAAGCTTTCTTT
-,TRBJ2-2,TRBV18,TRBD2,CASSPRLAGGLNTGELFF,TGTGCCAGCTCACCTCGGCTAGCGGGGGGACTGAACACCGGGGAGCTGTTTTTT
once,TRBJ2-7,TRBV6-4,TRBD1,CASSTRGQGAGEQYF,TGTGCCAGCAGTACCAGGGGACAGGGGGCAGGGGAGCAGTACTTC
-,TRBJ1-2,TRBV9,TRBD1,CASSHDRGTFYGYTF,TGTGCCAGCAGCCACGACAGGGGAACTTTCTATGGCTACACCTTC
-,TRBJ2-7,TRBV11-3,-,CASSLVRGSEQYF,TGTGCCAGCAGCTTAGTAAGGGGCTCCGAGCAGTACTTC
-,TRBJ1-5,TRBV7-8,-,CASSLQVDGNQPQHF,TGTGCCAGCAGCCTACAGGTGGATGGCAATCAGCCCCAGCATTTT
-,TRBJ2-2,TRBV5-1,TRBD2,CASSLRLAGDTGELFF,TGCGCCAGCAGCCTCCGACTAGCGGGAGACACCGGGGAGCTGTTTTTT
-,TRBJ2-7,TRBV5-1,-,CASRWRRDSEQYF,TGCGCCAGCAGGTGGCGGCGGGACAGCGAGCAGTACTTC
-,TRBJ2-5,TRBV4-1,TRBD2,CASSQDLAAGGETQYF,TGCGCCAGCAGCCAGGACCTTGCGGCGGGGGGGGAGACCCAGTACTTC
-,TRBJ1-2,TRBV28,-,CASSFSGGIGGYTF,TGTGCCAGCAGTTTCTCAGGAGGCATTGGTGGCTACACCTTC
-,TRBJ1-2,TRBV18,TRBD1,CASSPETGGSFGYTF,TGTGCCAGCTCACCAGAGACAGGGGGCTCTTTTGGCTACACCTTC
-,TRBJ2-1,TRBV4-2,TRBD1,CASSPGTGAHNEQFF,TGTGCCAGCAGCCCTGGGACAGGGGCCCACAATGAGCAGTTCTTC
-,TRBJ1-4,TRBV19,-,CASSIDLGGRGNEKLFF,TGTGCCAGTAGTATAGATCTTGGAGGGCGCGGTAATGAAAAACTGTTTTTT
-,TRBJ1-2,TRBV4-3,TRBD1,CASSQPHRGVGYTF,TGCGCCAGCAGCCAACCCCACAGGGGTGTGGGCTACACCTTC
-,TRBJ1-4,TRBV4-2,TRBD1,CASSFDREREKLFF,TGTGCCAGCAGTTTCGACAGGGAGAGGGAAAAACTGTTTTTT
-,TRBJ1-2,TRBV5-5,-,CASRPGILVYGYTF,TGTGCCAGCAGACCAGGGATCTTGGTCTATGGCTACACCTTC